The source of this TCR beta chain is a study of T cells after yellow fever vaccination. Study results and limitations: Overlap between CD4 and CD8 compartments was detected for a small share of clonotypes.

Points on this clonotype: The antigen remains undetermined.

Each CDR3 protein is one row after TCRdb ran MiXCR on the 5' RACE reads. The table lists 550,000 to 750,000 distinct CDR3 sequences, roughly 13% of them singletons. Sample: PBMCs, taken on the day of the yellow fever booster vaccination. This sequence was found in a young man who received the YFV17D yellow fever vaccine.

The CDR3: CASSLYASREVDEQFF. The DNA for the CDR3 is TGTGCCAGCAGCTTATATGCATCCAGGGAGGTGGATGAGCAGTTCTTC. The chain links TRBV7-8 to TRBJ2-1; D is perhaps TRBD2 (6 bases). Germline values: CDR1 SGHVS, CDR2 FQNEAQ. The CDR3 is 16 amino acids. V lost 2 bases to trimming and J lost 8 bases, with 19 bases between them.